This T cell receptor beta chain comes out of a study of blood T cells in healthy people across ages. Only a few counts were recorded for this clonotype. Through a sample-barcoded 5' primer and a J-beta primer mix, a second PCR was run for roughly 6 to 11 cycles. TCRdb re-called the 5' RACE reads with MiXCR, one entry per CDR3 protein. This table has 800,000 to 1,300,000 distinct CDR3 sequences, about 23% appearing once. These same data were also listed under a study on T cells of mothers and their children.

The receptor was isolated from a girl under 10 years old in good health. The sample taken for sequencing was blood.

CDR3 coding DNA: TGTGCCAGCAGTGTGTGGACTCCCTCAGAATCCCAGCTAGTAGAGACCCAGTACTTC. It codes for CASSVWTPSESQLVETQYF. The chain joins TRBV2 to TRBJ2-5, with D perhaps TRBD2 (5 bases). CDR1 and CDR2 from the germline V gene are SNHLY and FYNNEI. Trimming removed 4 bases at V and 4 bases at J, with 28 bases between. This CDR3 comprises 19 residues.